This is a list of T cell receptor beta chains from one sample in a study of identical twins. A single record per CDR3 protein comes from TCRdb applying MiXCR to the 5' RACE reads. The sample lists 400,000 to 600,000 distinct CDR3 sequences; about 20% were seen once. These records were also assigned to another study, of yellow fever vaccine responses in identical twins.

Sequenced: CD4+ T cells sorted from blood. Receptor source: a woman between 18 and 29 years old in good health. The CDR3 runs from the conserved cysteine through the conserved F or W. A D gene is named only where the DNA matches it firmly. Size is stated for part of the rows, as once, few or many counts, or as a class when the clone is expanded.

J gene: TRBJ2-3; CDR3 length: 15; D gene: TRBD2; clone size: .; V gene: TRBV5-1; CDR3 DNA: TGCGCCAGCAGCTTTCGGGGGGAAGGCACAGATACGCAGTATTTT; CDR3 protein: CASSFRGEGTDTQYF
J gene: TRBJ2-7; CDR3 length: 13; D gene: .; clone size: .; V gene: TRBV29-1; CDR3 DNA: TGCAGCGCGACAAACCAATTATCCTACGAGCAGTACTTC; CDR3 protein: CSATNQLSYEQYF
J gene: TRBJ2-1; CDR3 length: 15; D gene: .; clone size: .; V gene: TRBV7-3; CDR3 DNA: TGTGCCAGCAGCTTAATACCTAGTATCTACAATGAGCAGTTCTTC; CDR3 protein: CASSLIPSIYNEQFF
J gene: TRBJ1-3; CDR3 length: 16; D gene: .; clone size: few; V gene: TRBV10-3; CDR3 DNA: TGTGCCATCAGTGAGTCTGACCCGTTCTCTGGAAACACCATATATTTT; CDR3 protein: CAISESDPFSGNTIYF
J gene: TRBJ2-7; CDR3 length: 16; D gene: TRBD1; clone size: .; V gene: TRBV7-9; CDR3 DNA: TGTGCCAGCAGCTTAGGGGCCGGGACAGGGATCTACGAGCAGTACTTC; CDR3 protein: CASSLGAGTGIYEQYF
J gene: TRBJ2-5; CDR3 length: 16; D gene: TRBD2; clone size: .; V gene: TRBV4-1; CDR3 DNA: TGCGCCAGCAGCCAATCAAGCGGGAGGGCCTCGGAGACCCAGTACTTC; CDR3 protein: CASSQSSGRASETQYF
J gene: TRBJ1-5; CDR3 length: 14; D gene: .; clone size: .; V gene: TRBV2; CDR3 DNA: TGTGCCAGCAGTGAAGGTAGGGGGTATCAGCCCCAGCATTTT; CDR3 protein: CASSEGRGYQPQHF
J gene: TRBJ2-7; CDR3 length: 14; D gene: .; clone size: few; V gene: TRBV5-6; CDR3 DNA: TGTGCCAGCAGCCTTGCCGGAGGTATCTACGAGCAGTACTTC; CDR3 protein: CASSLAGGIYEQYF
J gene: TRBJ2-5; CDR3 length: 15; D gene: .; clone size: .; V gene: TRBV5-1; CDR3 DNA: TGCGCCAGCAGCTTGAATTTGTTTTCAGGAGAGACCCAGTACTTC; CDR3 protein: CASSLNLFSGETQYF
J gene: TRBJ2-1; CDR3 length: 14; D gene: .; clone size: .; V gene: TRBV2; CDR3 DNA: TGTGCCAGCAGTGAACGCACCTTAGTTAATGAGCAGTTCTTC; CDR3 protein: CASSERTLVNEQFF
J gene: TRBJ2-5; CDR3 length: 15; D gene: .; clone size: few; V gene: TRBV5-6; CDR3 DNA: TGTGCCAGCAGCTTTGGGACCAGGGTCCAAGAGACCCAGTACTTC; CDR3 protein: CASSFGTRVQETQYF
J gene: TRBJ1-4; CDR3 length: 15; D gene: .; clone size: few; V gene: TRBV3-1; CDR3 DNA: TGTGCCAGCAGCCAAGGGAACAGGTATAATGAAAAACTGTTTTTT; CDR3 protein: CASSQGNRYNEKLFF
J gene: TRBJ2-6; CDR3 length: 15; D gene: .; clone size: .; V gene: TRBV3-1; CDR3 DNA: TGTGCCAGCAGCCAAGAGGGAGCTGGGACCAACGTCCTGACTTTC; CDR3 protein: CASSQEGAGTNVLTF
J gene: TRBJ2-6; CDR3 length: 18; D gene: TRBD1; clone size: .; V gene: TRBV12-3/TRBV12-4; CDR3 DNA: TGTGCCATCAGTTTAGAGGGGCCGACAGGGTCAGGGGCCAACGTCCTGACTTTC; CDR3 protein: CAISLEGPTGSGANVLTF
J gene: TRBJ2-1; CDR3 length: 14; D gene: TRBD1; clone size: .; V gene: TRBV6-1; CDR3 DNA: TGTGCCAGCAGCAAACAGGGGAACTACAATGAGCAGTTCTTC; CDR3 protein: CASSKQGNYNEQFF
J gene: TRBJ2-1; CDR3 length: 16; D gene: .; clone size: .; V gene: TRBV4-1; CDR3 DNA: TGCGCCAGCAGCCAAGTCGCGGGACAACCTTACAATGAGCAGTTCTTC; CDR3 protein: CASSQVAGQPYNEQFF
J gene: TRBJ2-2; CDR3 length: 18; D gene: .; clone size: .; V gene: TRBV12-3/TRBV12-4; CDR3 DNA: TGTGCCCGCTGTTTATTAGGCCGGGACCGGGGCAGAACCGGGGAGCTGTTTTTT; CDR3 protein: CARCLLGRDRGRTGELFF
J gene: TRBJ1-1; CDR3 length: 14; D gene: .; clone size: .; V gene: TRBV19; CDR3 DNA: TGTGCCAGTAGTAAGGGACTGCTGAACACTGAAGCTTTCTTT; CDR3 protein: CASSKGLLNTEAFF
J gene: TRBJ2-2; CDR3 length: 12; D gene: TRBD1; clone size: .; V gene: TRBV7-2; CDR3 DNA: TGTGCCAGCAGCTCCCGGGACAGGGCTGGGTTTTTT; CDR3 protein: CASSSRDRAGFF
J gene: TRBJ2-3; CDR3 length: 13; D gene: TRBD2; clone size: .; V gene: TRBV2; CDR3 DNA: TGTGCCAGCTCCGGGACTAGCGGAGATACGCAGTATTTT; CDR3 protein: CASSGTSGDTQYF
J gene: TRBJ2-5; CDR3 length: 18; D gene: TRBD2; clone size: .; V gene: TRBV3-1; CDR3 DNA: TGTGCCAGCAGCCAAGACCTATGGGGGACTAGTGACCAAGAGACCCAGTACTTC; CDR3 protein: CASSQDLWGTSDQETQYF
J gene: TRBJ2-2; CDR3 length: 16; D gene: TRBD1; clone size: .; V gene: TRBV29-1; CDR3 DNA: TGCAGCGTTGCAGGGGACAGCCACAGAAGAACCGGGGAGCTGTTTTTT; CDR3 protein: CSVAGDSHRRTGELFF
J gene: TRBJ2-2; CDR3 length: 16; D gene: .; clone size: .; V gene: TRBV5-1; CDR3 DNA: TGCGCCAGCAGCTTGGGAGCCAGCGGACCGACCGGGGAGCTGTTTTTT; CDR3 protein: CASSLGASGPTGELFF
J gene: TRBJ2-1; CDR3 length: 14; D gene: .; clone size: few; V gene: TRBV7-2; CDR3 DNA: TGTGCCAGCAGCTCCTTAACTAGTTACAATGAGCAGTTCTTC; CDR3 protein: CASSSLTSYNEQFF
J gene: TRBJ1-4; CDR3 length: 14; D gene: .; clone size: .; V gene: TRBV18; CDR3 DNA: TGTGCCAGCTCACCACCAGATTCTAATGAAAAACTGTTTTTT; CDR3 protein: CASSPPDSNEKLFF
J gene: TRBJ1-5; CDR3 length: 15; D gene: .; clone size: .; V gene: TRBV5-1; CDR3 DNA: TGCGCCAGCAGCTTGCCACGACAGGGCAATCAGCCCCAGCATTTT; CDR3 protein: CASSLPRQGNQPQHF
J gene: TRBJ2-1; CDR3 length: 14; D gene: TRBD2; clone size: .; V gene: TRBV20-1; CDR3 DNA: TGCAGTGCCCCGACTAGCGGGAGTCGAAGTGAGCAGTTCTTC; CDR3 protein: CSAPTSGSRSEQFF
J gene: TRBJ1-5; CDR3 length: 15; D gene: .; clone size: many; V gene: TRBV29-1; CDR3 DNA: TGCAGCGTTAGTTGGAGCAGTTCTAGCAATCAGCCCCAGCATTTT; CDR3 protein: CSVSWSSSSNQPQHF
J gene: TRBJ1-5; CDR3 length: 15; D gene: .; clone size: few; V gene: TRBV6-1; CDR3 DNA: TGTGCCAGCAGTGAAAGGGGGAGTGGCAATCAGCCCCAGCATTTT; CDR3 protein: CASSERGSGNQPQHF
J gene: TRBJ2-5; CDR3 length: 12; D gene: .; clone size: .; V gene: TRBV20-1; CDR3 DNA: TGCAGTGCTTGGGACACCCAAGAGACCCAGTACTTC; CDR3 protein: CSAWDTQETQYF
J gene: TRBJ1-2; CDR3 length: 13; D gene: .; clone size: .; V gene: TRBV7-9; CDR3 DNA: TGTGCCAGCAGCTCACAAGAAAACTATGGCTACACCTTC; CDR3 protein: CASSSQENYGYTF
J gene: TRBJ1-1; CDR3 length: 16; D gene: .; clone size: few; V gene: TRBV27; CDR3 DNA: TGTGCCAGCTTCCCCCCGGGGTTGATTGGGAACACTGAAGCTTTCTTT; CDR3 protein: CASFPPGLIGNTEAFF
J gene: TRBJ2-3; CDR3 length: 12; D gene: .; clone size: .; V gene: TRBV10-3; CDR3 DNA: TGTGCCATCAGTGATTCGGCAGATACGCAGTATTTT; CDR3 protein: CAISDSADTQYF
J gene: TRBJ2-7; CDR3 length: 15; D gene: TRBD2; clone size: .; V gene: TRBV7-3; CDR3 DNA: TGTGCCAGCAGCCTGACTAGCGGGAGCATCCACGAGCAGTACTTC; CDR3 protein: CASSLTSGSIHEQYF
J gene: TRBJ2-1; CDR3 length: 17; D gene: TRBD2; clone size: few; V gene: TRBV15; CDR3 DNA: TGTGCCACCAGCAGAGATCCCAGCGGGGGTTATTACAATGAGCAGTTCTTC; CDR3 protein: CATSRDPSGGYYNEQFF
J gene: TRBJ2-1; CDR3 length: 12; D gene: .; clone size: .; V gene: TRBV11-3; CDR3 DNA: TGTGCCAGCAGCTTAGCTGATACTGGTCAGTTCTTC; CDR3 protein: CASSLADTGQFF
J gene: TRBJ2-7; CDR3 length: 15; D gene: TRBD2; clone size: .; V gene: TRBV11-2; CDR3 DNA: TGTGCCAGCAGACTAGCGGGAACCCTCTCCTACGAGCAGTACTTC; CDR3 protein: CASRLAGTLSYEQYF
J gene: TRBJ2-4; CDR3 length: 22; D gene: TRBD1; clone size: few; V gene: TRBV4-1; CDR3 DNA: TGCGCCAGCAGCCAAGATTGGATCGGACAGGCCGCCAACAATTTAGCCAAAAACATTCAGTACTTC; CDR3 protein: CASSQDWIGQAANNLAKNIQYF
J gene: TRBJ1-1; CDR3 length: 16; D gene: .; clone size: .; V gene: TRBV18; CDR3 DNA: TGTGCCAGCTCACCACTGGCAGGGAGATGGAACACTGAAGCTTTCTTT; CDR3 protein: CASSPLAGRWNTEAFF
J gene: TRBJ2-1; CDR3 length: 15; D gene: .; clone size: few; V gene: TRBV5-6; CDR3 DNA: TGTGCCAGCAGCTTCCGCGGGCTCTCCTACAATGAGCAGTTCTTC; CDR3 protein: CASSFRGLSYNEQFF
J gene: TRBJ2-2; CDR3 length: 14; D gene: .; clone size: .; V gene: TRBV28; CDR3 DNA: TGTGCCAGCAGGTCGGGACATCTCACCGGGGAGCTGTTTTTT; CDR3 protein: CASRSGHLTGELFF
J gene: TRBJ2-1; CDR3 length: 16; D gene: TRBD2; clone size: few; V gene: TRBV6-1; CDR3 DNA: TGTGCCAGCAGGCATACTAGCGGGGGAGCCTACAATGAGCAGTTCTTC; CDR3 protein: CASRHTSGGAYNEQFF
J gene: TRBJ2-1; CDR3 length: 15; D gene: .; clone size: once; V gene: TRBV20-1; CDR3 DNA: TGCAGTGCTAGAGCACTCAACGGCGCGTACAATGAGCAGTTCTTC; CDR3 protein: CSARALNGAYNEQFF
J gene: TRBJ2-1; CDR3 length: 15; D gene: .; clone size: few; V gene: TRBV7-2; CDR3 DNA: TGTGCCAGCAGCTTGGCCAGGGCTCTATTCAATGAGCAGTTCTTC; CDR3 protein: CASSLARALFNEQFF
J gene: TRBJ2-1; CDR3 length: 19; D gene: TRBD2; clone size: few; V gene: TRBV10-2; CDR3 DNA: TGCGCCAGCAGTGAGTCGACGCTAGCGGGGGGGCCGACCTACAATGAGCAGTTCTTC; CDR3 protein: CASSESTLAGGPTYNEQFF
J gene: TRBJ2-5; CDR3 length: 13; D gene: .; clone size: few; V gene: TRBV9; CDR3 DNA: TGTGCCAGCAGCGTGGACAGCGCAGAGACCCAGTACTTC; CDR3 protein: CASSVDSAETQYF
J gene: TRBJ2-2; CDR3 length: 15; D gene: TRBD1; clone size: few; V gene: TRBV7-9; CDR3 DNA: TGTGCCAGCAGCGCCGTGGACAGGGGAATAGGGGAGCTGTTTTTT; CDR3 protein: CASSAVDRGIGELFF
J gene: TRBJ2-5; CDR3 length: 13; D gene: .; clone size: .; V gene: TRBV5-1; CDR3 DNA: TGCGCCAGCAGCGTGGCGGGGTCGGAGACCCAGTACTTC; CDR3 protein: CASSVAGSETQYF
J gene: TRBJ1-4; CDR3 length: 15; D gene: .; clone size: .; V gene: TRBV5-1; CDR3 DNA: TGCGCCAGCAGCTTGGGTCCGGCTTTTAATGAAAAACTGTTTTTT; CDR3 protein: CASSLGPAFNEKLFF
J gene: TRBJ2-4; CDR3 length: 14; D gene: .; clone size: .; V gene: TRBV20-1; CDR3 DNA: TGCAGTACGAAAGAGACTGGTCGAATTGACATTCAGTACTTC; CDR3 protein: CSTKETGRIDIQYF
J gene: TRBJ2-7; CDR3 length: 14; D gene: .; clone size: .; V gene: TRBV18; CDR3 DNA: TGTGCCAGCTCACTCCAGGGAAGCCCCGACGAGCAGTACTTC; CDR3 protein: CASSLQGSPDEQYF
J gene: TRBJ2-3; CDR3 length: 15; D gene: TRBD2; clone size: .; V gene: TRBV5-1; CDR3 DNA: TGCGCCAGCAGCTTCTCGACTAGCGGCAGAGATACGCAGTATTTT; CDR3 protein: CASSFSTSGRDTQYF
J gene: TRBJ2-3; CDR3 length: 13; D gene: .; clone size: .; V gene: TRBV2; CDR3 DNA: TGTGCCAGCACGGAGACGGGCACAGATACGCAGTATTTT; CDR3 protein: CASTETGTDTQYF
J gene: TRBJ1-1; CDR3 length: 11; D gene: .; clone size: .; V gene: TRBV7-2; CDR3 DNA: TGTGCCAGCAGCCCTCACACTGAAGCTTTCTTT; CDR3 protein: CASSPHTEAFF
J gene: TRBJ2-4; CDR3 length: 13; D gene: TRBD2; clone size: .; V gene: TRBV19; CDR3 DNA: TGTGCCAGTAGTACCGGGGGGGCAAACATTCAGTACTTC; CDR3 protein: CASSTGGANIQYF